A selection of T cell receptor beta chains follows, all from one sample in a study of cytomegalovirus exposure and HLA in healthy donors. Clones were read by immunoSEQ multiplex PCR, and TCRdb kept only the in-frame ones, dropping some. The sample records 250,000 or so clones, roughly nine tenths being singletons. The sequencing input was PBMCs. These receptors all come from a man aged 18-30 years in good health and CMV-seropositive. Both conserved end residues are part of each CDR3. The D gene is left open where the match is weak. Some rows have no size entry. The others give once, few or many, or a class for an expanded clone.

. | . | TRBJ2-1 | TRBV4-1 | TGCGCCAGCAGCCAAGCGGTTCGTGGCACGGAACGAAATAATGAGCAGTTCTTC | CASSQAVRGTERNNEQFF
once | TRBD1 | TRBJ2-4 | TRBV30 | TGTGCCTGGAGTGTAGGGACAGGGGGCTCCAAAAACATTCAGTACTTC | CAWSVGTGGSKNIQYF
. | . | TRBJ2-7 | TRBV2 | TGTGCCAGCAGTGAACAGAGGGTAACTTCATACGAGCAGTACTTC | CASSEQRVTSYEQYF
. | TRBD1 | TRBJ1-1 | TRBV2 | TGTGCCAGCAACCCTGGGAGGGACAGCGTCGTCACTGAAGCTTTCTTT | CASNPGRDSVVTEAFF
. | . | TRBJ1-5 | TRBV6-5 | TGTGCCAGCAGTTACAGGGAGGGCAATCAGCCCCAGCATTTT | CASSYREGNQPQHF
. | . | TRBJ2-1 | TRBV11-2 | TGTGCCAGCAGCTGGCCCCGGGCTAGAGGAGGGAATGAGCAGTTCTTC | CASSWPRARGGNEQFF
few | TRBD1 | TRBJ1-2 | TRBV5-4 | TGTGCCAGCAGCTTCGCAAACAGGGGTGGCTACACCTTC | CASSFANRGGYTF
few | TRBD1 | TRBJ1-1 | TRBV5-1 | TGCGCCAGCAGCTTGGGACAGGGCATCCCAGTGGCTTTCTTT | CASSLGQGIPVAFF
. | . | TRBJ1-5 | TRBV2 | TGTGCCAGCAGTAAGGGACGGATGTATCAGCCCCAGCATTTT | CASSKGRMYQPQHF
. | . | TRBJ2-2 | TRBV7-6 | TGTGCCAGCAGCCCCAATACGGGGCGTCCCACCGGGGAGCTGTTTTTT | CASSPNTGRPTGELFF
. | TRBD2 | TRBJ2-1 | TRBV2 | TGTGCCAGCAGTCCCCCCCCTCTAACTAGCGGACACTACAATGAGCAGTTCTTC | CASSPPPLTSGHYNEQFF
once | . | TRBJ1-1 | TRBV2 | TGTGCCAGCAAGGGCGGGAACACTGAAGCTTTCTTT | CASKGGNTEAFF
once | . | TRBJ2-1 | TRBV5-1 | TGCGCCAGCAGCTTGGAAGGGGCAGGGCAGGATGAGCAGTTCTTC | CASSLEGAGQDEQFF
. | . | TRBJ2-7 | TRBV14 | TGTGCCAGCAGCCATTGGGACCAACCCAGGCTCGAGCAGTACTTC | CASSHWDQPRLEQYF
. | . | TRBJ2-3 | TRBV4-1 | TGCGCCAGCAGCCCCCACAGGGGAGGGGATACGCAGTATTTT | CASSPHRGGDTQYF
. | . | TRBJ1-1 | TRBV11-2 | TGTGCCAGCAGCTCAGGGATGAACACTGAAGCTTTCTTT | CASSSGMNTEAFF
. | TRBD1 | TRBJ2-7 | TRBV6-5 | TGTGCCAGCAGTCCCAGGGACAGGGCACCCTACGAGCAGTACTTC | CASSPRDRAPYEQYF
. | . | TRBJ1-2 | TRBV6-5 | TGTGCCAGCAGTTACTCAGATTCCGATGGCTACACCTTC | CASSYSDSDGYTF
. | TRBD1 | TRBJ2-5 | TRBV27 | TGTGCCAGCGGGCAACAGGGGTCGGAGACCCAGTACTTC | CASGQQGSETQYF
. | TRBD2 | TRBJ2-3 | TRBV7-6 | TGTGCCAGCAGCTTGAAGACTAGCGGGAGTGGGGCAGATACGCAGTATTTT | CASSLKTSGSGADTQYF
. | . | TRBJ2-3 | TRBV7-9 | TGTGCCAGCAGCTTCGAAGGGAGAACAGATACGCAGTATTTT | CASSFEGRTDTQYF
once | TRBD2 | TRBJ2-7 | TRBV15 | TGTGCCACCAGCAGAGTCGCGGCAGGGTGGACTAGCGGGAGCTCCTACGAGCAGTACTTC | CATSRVAAGWTSGSSYEQYF
. | . | TRBJ2-7 | TRBV4-1 | TGCGCCAGCAGCCAAGGGATCGAGCAGTACTTC | CASSQGIEQYF
. | TRBD2 | TRBJ2-1 | TRBV6-6 | TGTGCCAGCAGTTACTTTGCGGGAGTAGTCTACAATGAGCAGTTCTTC | CASSYFAGVVYNEQFF
once | TRBD1 | TRBJ2-5 | TRBV27 | TGTGCCAGCAGTTTATCGAACAGGGGGTGGGAGACCCAGTACTTC | CASSLSNRGWETQYF
. | . | TRBJ2-3 | TRBV30 | TGTGCCTGGAGTGCACAGGCAGATACGCAGTATTTT | CAWSAQADTQYF
. | . | TRBJ2-2 | TRBV13 | TGTGCCAGCAGCCCCCGGGCCCAAAGCGCGGGGGAGCTGTTTTTT | CASSPRAQSAGELFF
. | . | TRBJ2-3 | TRBV29-1 | TGCAGCGCTTTAGACTGGGATACGCAGTATTTT | CSALDWDTQYF
. | . | TRBJ2-3 | TRBV6-5 | TGTGCCACTCGAGCGGAGGCCACAGATACGCAGTATTTT | CATRAEATDTQYF
. | . | TRBJ1-2 | TRBV7-9 | TGTGCCAGCAGCTTACACGGAGACTATGGCTACACCTTC | CASSLHGDYGYTF
. | TRBD2 | TRBJ2-7 | TRBV11-2 | TGTGCCAGCAGCTTAGGGGTAGCGGGAGGGGGGTTCTCCTACGAGCAGTACTTC | CASSLGVAGGGFSYEQYF
. | . | TRBJ2-7 | TRBV7-9 | TGTGCCAGCAGCCAGGGGAGGGGACTCTACGAGCAGTACTTC | CASSQGRGLYEQYF